The rows below give T cell receptor beta chains drawn from one sample of a study of T cell responses to AZD1222 COVID-19 vaccine. Assay used: immunoSEQ multiplex PCR; TCRdb lists only in-frame clones, some missing. Here the sample spans about 120,000 clones, roughly 85% being singletons. The sample was peripheral blood, taken on day 0 of MenACWY control vaccination. The receptors were sampled from an adult in good health. The CDR3 runs from the conserved cysteine through the conserved F or W. Each record gives: D gene, J gene, V gene, clone size, CDR3 protein, CDR3 DNA. D genes are given only for firm matches. Part of the rows lack a size; the others show once, few, many or a class for expanded clones.

NA,TRBJ1-2,TRBV7-9,NA,CASSLGGDGYTF,TGTGCCAGCAGCTTAGGGGGGGATGGCTACACCTTC
NA,TRBJ2-7,TRBV5-1,NA,CASSLGPSSHEQYF,TGCGCCAGCAGCTTGGGACCTAGCAGCCACGAGCAGTACTTC
NA,TRBJ1-4,TRBV29-1,NA,CSVMESLNEKLFF,TGCAGCGTTATGGAGTCCCTAAATGAAAAACTGTTTTTT
NA,TRBJ1-1,TRBV30,NA,CAWIPVYTEAFF,TGTGCCTGGATCCCAGTTTACACTGAAGCTTTCTTT
NA,TRBJ1-3,TRBV5-1,NA,CASSIGGSGNTIYF,TGCGCCAGCAGTATTGGGGGGTCTGGAAACACCATATATTTT
NA,TRBJ2-7,TRBV14,NA,CASRPFGHSDEQYF,TGTGCCAGCAGACCCTTCGGACATTCCGACGAGCAGTACTTC
NA,TRBJ2-2,TRBV24-1,NA,CATSDYPGTGELFF,TGTGCCACCAGTGATTACCCAGGTACCGGGGAGCTGTTTTTT
NA,TRBJ1-6,TRBV2,NA,CASTPGTAFPGSPLHF,TGTGCCAGCACCCCGGGGACGGCGTTCCCTGGGTCACCCCTCCACTTT
TRBD1,TRBJ1-1,TRBV20-1,NA,CSAKGARGAFF,TGCAGTGCCAAGGGGGCGCGGGGAGCTTTCTTT
TRBD2,TRBJ2-7,TRBV5-1,NA,CASSSGTSGRSEQYF,TGCGCCAGCAGTTCCGGGACTAGCGGGAGATCCGAGCAGTACTTC
NA,TRBJ2-3,TRBV10-2,NA,CASSEDTQYF,TGCGCCAGCAGTGAGGATACGCAGTATTTT
TRBD2,TRBJ2-7,TRBV6-1,NA,CASSEAIAGGSGEQYF,TGTGCCAGCAGTGAAGCGATAGCGGGAGGGTCCGGGGAGCAGTACTTC
TRBD2,TRBJ2-1,TRBV7-2,once,CASSGSGLNHNEQFF,TGTGCCAGCAGCGGTAGCGGGCTTAATCACAATGAGCAGTTCTTC
NA,TRBJ2-7,TRBV27,NA,CASSLTGGSYEQYF,TGTGCCAGCAGTTTGACGGGCGGGTCCTACGAGCAGTACTTC
NA,TRBJ2-5,TRBV27,NA,CASSPTSMETQYF,TGTGCCAGCAGTCCGACTAGTATGGAGACCCAGTACTTC
TRBD1,TRBJ1-4,TRBV28,NA,CASSLEQGAGEKLFF,TGTGCCAGCAGTTTAGAGCAGGGGGCAGGAGAAAAACTGTTTTTT
TRBD1,TRBJ2-2,TRBV6-5,NA,CASSYKQGATGELFF,TGTGCCAGCAGTTACAAACAGGGGGCCACCGGGGAGCTGTTTTTT
NA,TRBJ1-2,TRBV6-5,NA,CASSSNYGYTF,TGTGCCAGCAGTTCTAACTATGGCTACACCTTC
TRBD2,TRBJ2-7,TRBV6-5,NA,CASWGGRDYEQYF,TGTGCCAGCTGGGGCGGGAGGGACTACGAGCAGTACTTC
NA,TRBJ2-1,TRBV6-5,NA,CASRAVPHAQFF,TGTGCCAGCCGAGCAGTTCCCCACGCCCAGTTCTTC
NA,TRBJ2-4,TRBV3-1/TRBV3-2,NA,CASSQLAGAKNIQYF,TGTGCCAGCAGCCAACTAGCCGGAGCCAAAAACATTCAGTACTTC
TRBD1,TRBJ1-3,TRBV9,NA,CASSALQGASGNTIYF,TGTGCCAGCAGCGCTCTACAGGGGGCGAGCGGAAACACCATATATTTT
TRBD1,TRBJ1-2,TRBV4-1,NA,CASSPNGQGLPNYGYTF,TGCGCCAGCAGCCCGAATGGACAGGGGCTCCCGAACTATGGCTACACCTTC
NA,TRBJ2-3,TRBV6-5,NA,CASSYSGQGGTDTQYF,TGTGCCAGCAGTTACTCGGGGCAAGGGGGCACAGATACGCAGTATTTT
TRBD1,TRBJ1-2,TRBV24-1,NA,CATSDPSRQGARGYTF,TGTGCCACCAGTGACCCCTCCCGACAGGGGGCGCGAGGCTACACCTTC
TRBD2,TRBJ2-7,TRBV5-1,NA,CASSLLFGTSGSYEQYF,TGCGCCAGCAGCTTGCTCTTTGGGACTAGCGGGAGCTACGAGCAGTACTTC
TRBD1,TRBJ2-7,TRBV11-2,NA,CASSRPGQTYYEQYF,TGTGCCAGCAGCCGACCGGGACAGACTTACTACGAGCAGTACTTC
NA,TRBJ2-7,TRBV28,NA,CASSPLGRGSYEQYF,TGTGCCAGCAGTCCATTAGGTAGGGGTTCCTACGAGCAGTACTTC
TRBD1,TRBJ2-7,TRBV6-5,NA,CASSYPRGQGTSEQYF,TGTGCCAGCAGTTACCCGAGGGGACAGGGGACATCCGAGCAGTACTTC
TRBD2,TRBJ2-1,TRBV2,NA,CASSEVLAGPYNEQFF,TGTGCCAGCAGTGAGGTCCTAGCGGGACCTTACAATGAGCAGTTCTTC
NA,TRBJ2-3,TRBV6-5,once,CASSPSGGSADTQYF,TGTGCCAGCAGTCCGAGTGGGGGTTCGGCAGATACGCAGTATTTT
TRBD2,TRBJ2-1,TRBV6-5,NA,CAIPRWGRGNEQFF,TGTGCCATCCCTAGGTGGGGGAGGGGTAATGAGCAGTTCTTC
NA,TRBJ2-6,TRBV29-1,NA,CSVEEVSLSSGANVLTF,TGCAGCGTTGAGGAGGTCAGCCTCAGCTCTGGGGCCAACGTCCTGACTTTC
TRBD1,TRBJ1-3,TRBV7-6,once,CASGGQGRVGTGNTIYF,TGTGCCAGCGGCGGACAGGGCAGGGTTGGTACTGGAAACACCATATATTTT
TRBD1,TRBJ1-5,TRBV27,NA,CASKPGTGRNQPQHF,TGTGCCAGCAAGCCCGGGACAGGGAGGAATCAGCCCCAGCATTTT
NA,TRBJ1-2,TRBV7-9,NA,CASSHPRGDTGTIYYGYTF,TGTGCCAGCAGCCACCCCCGCGGAGACACCGGAACGATTTACTATGGCTACACCTTC
NA,TRBJ2-2,TRBV5-6,NA,CASSYQTGFSHTGELFF,TGTGCCAGCAGCTATCAGACGGGGTTTAGTCACACCGGGGAGCTGTTTTTT
TRBD1,TRBJ1-6,TRBV5-6,few,CASSRGQVGGNSPLHF,TGTGCCAGCAGCCGGGGACAGGTGGGGGGAAATTCACCCCTCCACTTT
NA,TRBJ2-7,TRBV20-1,NA,CSARSIEQYF,TGCAGTGCTAGGAGTATCGAGCAGTACTTC
NA,TRBJ2-7,TRBV27,few,CASSLFPGELVF,TGTGCCAGCAGTTTGTTTCCCGGGGAACTGGTCTTC
TRBD2,TRBJ2-7,TRBV23-1,NA,CASRPLADLSYEQYF,TGCGCCAGCAGACCACTAGCGGACCTCTCCTACGAGCAGTACTTC